What follows describes a single TCR beta chain. This sample is part of a study of blood T cell repertoires in COVID-19. In the study overall: Some COVID-19 samples were acute and others convalescent; all came from the United States, Italy and Spain.

Across fewer than 25 US areas, participants ranged in age from about 18 to 90 years. Among Cohort 3 donors, those recovered had two negative PCRs, clearance, or symptom resolution. V dropped 1 base and J dropped 0 bases, with 11 bases sitting between them. The CDR3 contains 15 residues. Germline lookup yields CDR1 GTSNPN and CDR2 SVGIG (reference sequence). Original data processing: Amplifying reference gene primers gave estimates of nucleated cell counts. The repertoire was sequenced with immunoSEQ multiplex PCR; TCRdb's copy has only in-frame clones and lacks some. V and J calls plus clone size are reproduced from that table; the DNA served to infer D and trimming. The table lists over 200,000 clones, 65% to 90% of them singletons.

The chain uses TRBV30 and TRBJ2-3; no clear D gene. The sample consisted of PBMCs or T cells enriched from blood (not recorded which). The receptor's source is a man aged 18 to 29 who had recovered from COVID-19. As DNA, the CDR3 is TGTGCCTGGAGTGAAGCCTCCCTTAGCACAGATACGCAGTATTTT. Its translation: CAWSEASLSTDTQYF.